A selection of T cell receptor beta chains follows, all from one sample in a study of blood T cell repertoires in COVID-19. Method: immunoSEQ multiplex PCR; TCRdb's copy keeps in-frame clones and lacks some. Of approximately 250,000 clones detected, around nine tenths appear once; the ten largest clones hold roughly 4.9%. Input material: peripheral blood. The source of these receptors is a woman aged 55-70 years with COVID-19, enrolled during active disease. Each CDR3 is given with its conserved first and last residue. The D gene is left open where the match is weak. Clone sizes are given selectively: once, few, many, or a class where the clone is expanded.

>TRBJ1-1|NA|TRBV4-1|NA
CASSQDLAGKWNTEAFF
TGCGCCAGCAGCCAAGATCTGGCAGGGAAGTGGAACACTGAAGCTTTCTTT
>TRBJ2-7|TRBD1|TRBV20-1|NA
CSAETGDEQYF
TGCAGTGCAGAGACAGGGGACGAGCAGTACTTC
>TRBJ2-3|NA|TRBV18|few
CASSWAGLTDTQYF
TGTGCCAGCTCCTGGGCGGGACTCACAGATACGCAGTATTTT
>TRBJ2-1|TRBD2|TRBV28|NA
CASSKIRGLAGGDEQFF
TGTGCCAGCAGTAAAATCAGGGGACTAGCGGGAGGAGATGAGCAGTTCTTC
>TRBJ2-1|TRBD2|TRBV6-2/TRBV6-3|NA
CASSSTGGGNEQFF
TGTGCCAGCAGTAGTACGGGAGGAGGGAATGAGCAGTTCTTC
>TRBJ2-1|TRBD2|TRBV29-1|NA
CSVEGTSGGRGEAFF
TGCAGCGTTGAAGGGACTAGCGGGGGAAGGGGTGAGGCCTTCTTC
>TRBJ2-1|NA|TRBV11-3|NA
CASSPGSSYNEQFF
TGTGCCAGCAGTCCGGGAAGCTCCTACAATGAGCAGTTCTTC
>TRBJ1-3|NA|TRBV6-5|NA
CASSYSGPLSGNTIYF
TGTGCCAGCAGTTACTCGGGGCCTCTCTCTGGAAACACCATATATTTT
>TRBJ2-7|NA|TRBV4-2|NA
CASSQVTGTYEQYF
TGTGCCAGCAGCCAAGTCACGGGGACCTACGAGCAGTACTTC
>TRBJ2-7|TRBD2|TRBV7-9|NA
CASSPFSGRYEQYF
TGTGCCAGCAGCCCCTTCAGCGGGAGATACGAGCAGTACTTC
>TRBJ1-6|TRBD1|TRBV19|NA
CASQAGTGYNSPLHF
TGTGCCAGTCAAGCCGGGACAGGGTACAATTCACCCCTCCACTTT
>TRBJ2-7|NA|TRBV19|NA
CASSIRKRALGAYEQYF
TGTGCCAGTAGTATTAGAAAAAGGGCATTGGGAGCCTACGAGCAGTACTTC
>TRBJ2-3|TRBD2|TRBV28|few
CASSVTIPSAGRVDTQYF
TGTGCCAGCAGTGTAACGATCCCCTCAGCGGGAAGAGTTGATACGCAGTATTTT
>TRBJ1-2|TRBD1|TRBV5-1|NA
CASSPWDRGRSNYGYTF
TGCGCCAGCAGCCCGTGGGACAGGGGGCGGTCTAACTATGGCTACACCTTC
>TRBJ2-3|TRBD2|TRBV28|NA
CASSLAYPGLAGGRGTQCF
TGTGCCAGCAGTTTAGCGTACCCGGGACTAGCGGGCGGCAGGGGTACGCAGTGTTTT
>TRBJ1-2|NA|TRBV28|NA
CASSLARAGYGYTF
TGTGCCAGCAGTCTCGCGAGGGCGGGCTATGGCTACACCTTC
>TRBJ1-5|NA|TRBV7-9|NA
CASSLAAGDNQPQHF
TGTGCCAGCAGCTTAGCGGCGGGGGACAATCAGCCCCAGCATTTT
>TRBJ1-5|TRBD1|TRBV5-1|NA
CASSLGQGAGQPQHF
TGCGCCAGCAGCTTGGGACAGGGGGCAGGCCAGCCCCAGCATTTT
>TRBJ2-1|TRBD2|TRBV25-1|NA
CASSDQGLAGEEQFF
TGTGCCAGCAGTGACCAAGGACTAGCGGGAGAGGAGCAGTTCTTC
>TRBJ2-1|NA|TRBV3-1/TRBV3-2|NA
CASRPLDPCVFTQFHIPRYNEQFF
TGTGCCAGCAGGCCCCTAGATCCTTGCGTTTTTACCCAATTCCACATACCACGCTACAATGAGCAGTTCTTC
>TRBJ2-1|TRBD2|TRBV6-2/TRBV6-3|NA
CASSYSSSGSLGNEQFF
TGTGCCAGCAGTTACTCGTCTAGCGGGAGTTTAGGGAATGAGCAGTTCTTC
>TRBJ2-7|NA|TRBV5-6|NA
CASSPARGTPYF
TGTGCCAGCAGCCCAGCCAGGGGGACTCCGTACTTC
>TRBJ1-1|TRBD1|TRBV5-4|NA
CASSTSRGPNTEAFF
TGTGCCAGCAGCACGAGCAGGGGGCCGAACACTGAAGCTTTCTTT
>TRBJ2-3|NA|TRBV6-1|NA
CASTDGGIYTDTQYF
TGTGCCAGCACAGACGGGGGAATATACACAGATACGCAGTATTTT
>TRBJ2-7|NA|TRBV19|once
CASSMGDSSYEQYF
TGTGCCAGTAGTATGGGCGACAGTAGCTACGAGCAGTACTTC
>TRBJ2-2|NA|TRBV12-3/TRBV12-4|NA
CASKTVSGELFF
TGTGCCAGCAAGACTGTCAGCGGGGAGCTGTTTTTT
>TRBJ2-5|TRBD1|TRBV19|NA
CASSATGTETQYF
TGTGCCAGTAGTGCGACAGGGACGGAGACCCAGTACTTC
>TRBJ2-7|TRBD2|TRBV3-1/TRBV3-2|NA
CASSHGGGREQYF
TGTGCCAGCAGCCATGGGGGAGGGCGTGAGCAGTACTTC
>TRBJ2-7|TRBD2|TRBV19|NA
CASSIRDYSSYEQYF
TGTGCCAGTAGTATACGGGACTACTCCTCCTACGAGCAGTACTTC
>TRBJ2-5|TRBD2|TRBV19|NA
CARTGLAEDQETQYF
TGTGCCAGAACCGGACTAGCGGAAGACCAAGAGACCCAGTACTTC
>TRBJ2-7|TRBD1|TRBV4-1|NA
CASSHPDRGYEQYF
TGCGCCAGCAGCCACCCAGACAGGGGCTACGAGCAGTACTTC
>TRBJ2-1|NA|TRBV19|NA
CASRATDNNEQFF
TGTGCCAGTAGGGCGACAGACAACAATGAGCAGTTCTTC
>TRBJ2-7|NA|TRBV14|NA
CASSQGGVYEQYF
TGTGCCAGCAGCCAAGGGGGGGTATACGAGCAGTACTTC
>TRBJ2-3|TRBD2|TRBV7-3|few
CASSLGFASGSTDTQYF
TGTGCCAGCAGCTTAGGTTTTGCTAGCGGGAGCACAGATACGCAGTATTTT
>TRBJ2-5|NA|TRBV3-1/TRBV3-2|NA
CASSHTLATRVEETQYF
TGTGCCAGCAGCCACACATTAGCGACTAGAGTAGAAGAGACCCAGTACTTC
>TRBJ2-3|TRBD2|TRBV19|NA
CASSPLAGTTDTQYF
TGTGCCAGTAGTCCACTAGCGGGAACCACAGATACGCAGTATTTT
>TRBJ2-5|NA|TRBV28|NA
CASTTRETQYF
TGTGCCAGTACTACAAGGGAGACCCAGTACTTC
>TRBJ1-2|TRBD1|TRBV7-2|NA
CASSSRTGTHGYTF
TGTGCCAGCAGCTCGCGGACAGGAACGCATGGCTACACCTTC
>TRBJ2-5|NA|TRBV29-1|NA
CSVDRTVHQETQYF
TGCAGCGTTGACCGAACAGTTCACCAAGAGACCCAGTACTTC
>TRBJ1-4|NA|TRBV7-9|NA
CASSALQTTTNEKLFF
TGTGCCAGCAGTGCGCTACAGACTACAACTAATGAAAAACTGTTTTTT
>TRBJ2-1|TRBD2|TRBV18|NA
CASSPNPGTSAFDEQFF
TGTGCCAGCTCACCTAACCCCGGGACTAGCGCGTTTGATGAGCAGTTCTTC
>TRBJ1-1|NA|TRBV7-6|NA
CASSDGDRPNTEAFF
TGTGCCAGCAGCGACGGCGACAGGCCGAACACTGAAGCTTTCTTT
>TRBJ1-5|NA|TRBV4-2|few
CASSQDRGQPQHF
TGTGCCAGCAGCCAAGACAGGGGACAGCCCCAGCATTTT
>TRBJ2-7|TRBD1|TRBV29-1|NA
CSVRRDRVTYEQYF
TGCAGCGTACGCCGGGACAGGGTTACCTACGAGCAGTACTTC
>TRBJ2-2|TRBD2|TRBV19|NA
CASSMWGGRGTGELFF
TGTGCCAGTAGTATGTGGGGAGGGCGCGGCACCGGGGAGCTGTTTTTT
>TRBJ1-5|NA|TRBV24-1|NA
CATSDPGTASPQHF
TGTGCCACCAGTGACCCAGGTACCGCGTCGCCCCAGCATTTT
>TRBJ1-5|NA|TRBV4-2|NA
CASSHNEGGGNQPQHF
TGTGCCAGCAGCCACAACGAAGGCGGGGGCAATCAGCCCCAGCATTTT
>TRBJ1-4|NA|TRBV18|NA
CASSPGRVDEKLFF
TGTGCCAGCTCACCGGGCAGGGTCGATGAAAAACTGTTTTTT
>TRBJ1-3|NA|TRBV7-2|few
CASSLRETGPSGNTIYF
TGTGCCAGCAGCTTAAGAGAGACAGGACCCTCTGGAAACACCATATATTTT
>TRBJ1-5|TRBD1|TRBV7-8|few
CASSLGQGAGQPQHF
TGTGCCAGCAGCTTGGGACAGGGGGCCGGTCAGCCCCAGCATTTT
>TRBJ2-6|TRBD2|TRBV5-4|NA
CASSWGLAGVAGANVLTF
TGTGCCAGCAGCTGGGGACTAGCGGGAGTGGCTGGGGCCAACGTCCTGACTTTC
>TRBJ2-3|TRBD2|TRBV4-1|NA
CASSPSGTSGSWSDTQYF
TGCGCCAGCAGCCCCAGTGGGACTAGCGGGAGTTGGTCAGATACGCAGTATTTT